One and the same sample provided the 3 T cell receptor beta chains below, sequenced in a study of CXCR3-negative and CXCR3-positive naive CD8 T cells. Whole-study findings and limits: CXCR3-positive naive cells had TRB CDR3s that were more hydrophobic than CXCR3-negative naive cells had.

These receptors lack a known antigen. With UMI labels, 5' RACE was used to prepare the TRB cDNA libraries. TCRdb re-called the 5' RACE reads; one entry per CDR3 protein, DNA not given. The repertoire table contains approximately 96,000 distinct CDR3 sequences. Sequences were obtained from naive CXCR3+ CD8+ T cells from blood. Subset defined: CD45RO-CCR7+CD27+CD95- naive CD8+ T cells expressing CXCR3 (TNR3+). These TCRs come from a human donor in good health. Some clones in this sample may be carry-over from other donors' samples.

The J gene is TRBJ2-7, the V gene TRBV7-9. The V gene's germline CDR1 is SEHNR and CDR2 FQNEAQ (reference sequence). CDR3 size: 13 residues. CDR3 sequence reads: CASSFGPAYEQYF. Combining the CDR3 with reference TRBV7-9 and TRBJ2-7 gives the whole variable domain DTGVSQNPRHKITKRGQNVTFRCDPISEHNRLYWYRQTLGQGPEFLTYFQNEAQLEKSRLLSDRFSAERPKGSFSTLEIQRTEQGDSAMYLCASSFGPAYEQYFGPGTRLTVT.

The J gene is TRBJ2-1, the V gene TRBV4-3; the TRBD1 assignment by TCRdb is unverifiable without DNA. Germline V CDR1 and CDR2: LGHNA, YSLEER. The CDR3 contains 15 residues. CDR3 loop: CASSQRGVGGNEQFF.

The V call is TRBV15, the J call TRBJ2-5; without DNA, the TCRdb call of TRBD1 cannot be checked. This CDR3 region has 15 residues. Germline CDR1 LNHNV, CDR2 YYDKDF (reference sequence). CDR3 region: CATSRGTGLGETQYF.